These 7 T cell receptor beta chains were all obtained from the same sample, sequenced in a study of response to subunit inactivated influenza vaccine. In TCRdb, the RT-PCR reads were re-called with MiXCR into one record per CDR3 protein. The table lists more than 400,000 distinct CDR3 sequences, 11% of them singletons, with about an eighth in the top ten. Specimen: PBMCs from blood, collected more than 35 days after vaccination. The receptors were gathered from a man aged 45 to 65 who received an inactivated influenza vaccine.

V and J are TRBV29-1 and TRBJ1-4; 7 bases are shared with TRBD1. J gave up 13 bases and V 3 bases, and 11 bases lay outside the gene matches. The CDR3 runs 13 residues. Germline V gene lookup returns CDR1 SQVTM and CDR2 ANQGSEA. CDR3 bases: TGCAGCGTTGATTTGCAGGGGGGCCAGGGACTGTTTTTT. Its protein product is CSVDLQGGQGLFF.

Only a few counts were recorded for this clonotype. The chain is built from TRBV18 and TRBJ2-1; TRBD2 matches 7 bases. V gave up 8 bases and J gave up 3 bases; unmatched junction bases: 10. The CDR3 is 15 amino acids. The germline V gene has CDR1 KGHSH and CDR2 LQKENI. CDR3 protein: CASPPPSGDYNEQFF. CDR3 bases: TGTGCCAGCCCCCCCCCTAGCGGAGACTACAATGAGCAGTTCTTC. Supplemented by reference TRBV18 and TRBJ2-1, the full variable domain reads NAGVMQNPRHLVRRRGQEARLRCSPMKGHSHVYWYRQLPEEGLKFMVYLQKENIIDESGMPKERFSAEFPKEGPSILRIQQVVRGDSAAYFCASPPPSGDYNEQFFGPGTRLTVL.

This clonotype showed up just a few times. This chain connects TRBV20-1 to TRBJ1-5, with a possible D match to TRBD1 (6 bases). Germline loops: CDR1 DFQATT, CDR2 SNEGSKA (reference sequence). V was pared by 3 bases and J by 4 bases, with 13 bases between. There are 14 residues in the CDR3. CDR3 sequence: CSASYGGPNQPQHF. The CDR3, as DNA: TGCAGTGCTAGTTATGGGGGGCCGAATCAGCCCCAGCATTTT.

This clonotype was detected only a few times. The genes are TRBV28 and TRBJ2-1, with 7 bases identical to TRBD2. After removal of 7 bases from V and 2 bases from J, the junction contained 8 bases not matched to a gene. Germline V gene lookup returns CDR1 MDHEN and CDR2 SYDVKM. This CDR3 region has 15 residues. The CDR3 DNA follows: TGTGCCAGCACTCCCCCCGGGAGGCCCTACAATGAGCAGTTCTTC. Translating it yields CASTPPGRPYNEQFF.

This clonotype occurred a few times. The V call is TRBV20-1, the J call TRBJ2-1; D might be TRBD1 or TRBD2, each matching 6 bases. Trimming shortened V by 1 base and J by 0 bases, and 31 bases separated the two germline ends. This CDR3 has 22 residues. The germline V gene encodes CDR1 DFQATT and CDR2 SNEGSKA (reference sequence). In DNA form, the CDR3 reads TGCAGTGCTAGAGGGAGTAGGGGGAGGCTAACCTTACCTCAGAGCTCCTACAATGAGCAGTTCTTC. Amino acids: CSARGSRGRLTLPQSSYNEQFF.

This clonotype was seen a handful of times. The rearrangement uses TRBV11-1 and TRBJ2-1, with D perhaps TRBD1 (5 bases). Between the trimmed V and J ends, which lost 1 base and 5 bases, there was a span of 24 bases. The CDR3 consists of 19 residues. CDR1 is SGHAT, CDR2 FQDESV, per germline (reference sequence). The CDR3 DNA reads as TGTGCCAGCAGCTTAGAGGGGTGGATAGGCCCCCCTTACCACAATGAGCAGTTCTTC. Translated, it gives CASSLEGWIGPPYHNEQFF.

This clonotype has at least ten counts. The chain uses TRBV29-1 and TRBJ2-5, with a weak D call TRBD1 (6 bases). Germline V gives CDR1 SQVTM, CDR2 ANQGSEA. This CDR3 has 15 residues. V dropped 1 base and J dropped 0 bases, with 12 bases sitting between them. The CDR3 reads CSVEGTVFDQETQYF. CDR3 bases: TGCAGCGTTGAAGGGACAGTTTTCGACCAAGAGACCCAGTACTTC.